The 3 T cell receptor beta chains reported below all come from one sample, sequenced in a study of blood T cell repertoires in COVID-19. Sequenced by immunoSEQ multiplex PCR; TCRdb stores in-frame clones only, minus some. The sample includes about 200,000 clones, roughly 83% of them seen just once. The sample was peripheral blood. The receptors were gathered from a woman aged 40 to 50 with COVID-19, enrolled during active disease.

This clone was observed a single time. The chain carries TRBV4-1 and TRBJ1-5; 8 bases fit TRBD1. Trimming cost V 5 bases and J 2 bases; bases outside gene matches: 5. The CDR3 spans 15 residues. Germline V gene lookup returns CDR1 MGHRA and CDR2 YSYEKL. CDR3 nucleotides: TGCGCCAGCAGCGCCGTGACAGGGGGCAATCAGCCCCAGCATTTT. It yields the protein CASSAVTGGNQPQHF.

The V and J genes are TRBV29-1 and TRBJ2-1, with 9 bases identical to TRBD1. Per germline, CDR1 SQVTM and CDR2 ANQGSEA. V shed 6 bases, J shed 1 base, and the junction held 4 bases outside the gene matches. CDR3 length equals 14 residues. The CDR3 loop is CSVGTGSSYNEQFF. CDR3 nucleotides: TGCAGCGTGGGGACAGGGTCATCCTACAATGAGCAGTTCTTC.

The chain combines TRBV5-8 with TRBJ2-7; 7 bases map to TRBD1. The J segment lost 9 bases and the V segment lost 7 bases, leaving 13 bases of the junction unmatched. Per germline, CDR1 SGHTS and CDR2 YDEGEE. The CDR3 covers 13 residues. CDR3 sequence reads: CASSLTGVGGQYF. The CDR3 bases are TGTGCCAGCTCACTTACAGGGGTCGGTGGGCAGTACTTC.